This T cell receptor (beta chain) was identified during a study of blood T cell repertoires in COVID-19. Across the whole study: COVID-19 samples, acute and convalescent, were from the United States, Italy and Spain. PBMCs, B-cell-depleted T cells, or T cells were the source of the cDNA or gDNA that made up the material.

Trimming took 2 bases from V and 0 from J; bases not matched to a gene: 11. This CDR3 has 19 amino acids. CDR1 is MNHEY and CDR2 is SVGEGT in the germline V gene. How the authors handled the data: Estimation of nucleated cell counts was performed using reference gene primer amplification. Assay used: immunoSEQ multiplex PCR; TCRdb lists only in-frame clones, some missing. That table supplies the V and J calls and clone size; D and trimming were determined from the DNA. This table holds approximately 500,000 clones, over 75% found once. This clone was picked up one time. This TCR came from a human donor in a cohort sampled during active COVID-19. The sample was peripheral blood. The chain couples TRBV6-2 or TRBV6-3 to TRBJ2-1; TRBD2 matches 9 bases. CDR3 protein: CASSYPTSGQYSSYNEQFF. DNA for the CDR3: TGTGCCAGCAGTTACCCGACTAGCGGACAATATAGCTCCTACAATGAGCAGTTCTTC.